Following are 28 T cell receptor beta chains from one sample sequenced in a study of T cell repertoires in aging, cancer and after chemotherapy (dated by TCRdb to between 2018 and 2021). TCRdb names Illumina MiSeq as the instrument used. Rearranged TRB sequences spanning V, D and J segments were amplified in a multiplex touch-down PCR with a mixed TRB-A/B primer pool. Using fastp trimming at Q25 and MiXCR clonotype assembly, TCRdb reanalyzed the public sequencing data and kept in-frame beta chains. Merged by CDR3 protein, the rows form single entries marked with the most common genes and DNA. The sample records some 11,000 distinct CDR3 sequences, more than 25% of which are singletons. The ten largest account for about 3% of the sample. Genomic DNA extracted from peripheral blood, rather than sorted cells or RNA, was used as the source for amplification of TCR beta rearrangements. The sequencing input was blood. These receptors originate from a human donor in good health.

This clonotype was observed a handful of times. The chain is built from TRBV11-3 and TRBJ1-2; D is perhaps TRBD1 (5 bases). The germline CDR1 and CDR2 sequences are SGHNT and YENEEA. CDR3 length: 14 amino acids. V was trimmed by 5 bases and J by 7 bases, leaving 17 bases between them. The CDR3 sequence: CASSQGTATAGYTF. The CDR3 bases are TGTGCCAGCAGCCAGGGAACGGCGACAGCTGGCTACACCTTC.

This chain links TRBV28 with TRBJ2-3, with 10 bases matching TRBD1. The CDR3 runs to 15 residues. With V trimmed by 5 bases and J by 2 bases, 4 bases remained unmatched. Germline CDR1 is MDHEN and CDR2 is SYDVKM. The CDR3 loop is CASSVGQGVTDTQYF. CDR3 sequence (DNA): TGTGCCAGCAGTGTCGGACAGGGGGTCACAGATACGCAGTATTTT.

Of note for this clonotype: A read error may produce the germline difference seen at one junction end. The genes are TRBV5-6 and TRBJ2-3; 7 bases are a match to TRBD1. Germline values: CDR1 SGHDT, CDR2 YYEEEE. The CDR3 has 13 residues. CDR3 bases: TGCGCCAGCAGCCAAAACAGGGGAGATACGCAGTATTTT. Protein: CASSQNRGDTQYF.

The J gene is TRBJ1-4, the V gene TRBV7-9, with D possibly being TRBD1 (5 bases). The germline CDR1 and CDR2 sequences are SEHNR and FQNEAQ (reference sequence). V gave up 1 base and J gave up 8 bases, with 17 bases separating them. This CDR3 has 16 residues. The CDR3 is CASSLEVGQGFEKLFF. In nucleotides, the CDR3 is TGTGCCAGCAGCTTAGAGGTCGGGCAGGGATTCGAAAAACTGTTTTTT.

The chain uses TRBV5-5 and TRBJ2-1; 10 positions match TRBD2. Unmatched junction bases numbered 13, after V lost 2 bases and J lost 11 bases. Germline V lookup: CDR1 SGHKS, CDR2 YYEKEE (reference sequence). The CDR3 runs to 16 residues. The CDR3 DNA reads as TGTGCCAGCAGCTTCCTAGGCGGTAGCGGGAGGAATAAGCAGTTCTTC. It encodes CASSFLGGSGRNKQFF.

The chain is built from TRBV30 and TRBJ1-2; 12 bases line up with TRBD1. After removal of 5 bases from V and 4 bases from J, the junction contained 5 bases not matched to a gene. CDR3 length: 14 amino acids. Germline CDR1 and CDR2: GTSNPN and SVGIG (reference sequence). CDR3 in DNA: TGTGCCTGGCAGGGGACAGGGGGCCTCTATGGCTACACCTTC. Its protein product is CAWQGTGGLYGYTF.

This clonotype showed up just a few times. The chain uses TRBV29-1 and TRBJ2-1; 8 bases agree with TRBD2. From germline, CDR1 is SQVTM and CDR2 ANQGSEA. This CDR3 comprises 17 residues. V lost 4 bases, J lost 7 bases, and 18 bases stayed unmatched. CDR3 region: CSVVGGAGRGGENEQFF. The CDR3 DNA sequence: TGCAGCGTTGTGGGGGGGGCGGGACGGGGGGGTGAGAATGAGCAGTTCTTC.

This chain uses TRBV6-1 with TRBJ1-2; TRBD1 is a possible D gene (6 bases). The CDR3 covers 13 residues. V was cut by 8 bases and J by 8 bases, with 18 bases left in between. Germline V gene data show CDR1 as MNHNS and CDR2 as SASEGT. The CDR3 DNA is TGTGCCAGCGTCAAGGGGGGGGCGGGCGGCTACACCTTC. Its protein product is CASVKGGAGGYTF.

By sample share, this clonotype is medium-sized (0.01 to 0.1%). V gene TRBV29-1 combines with J gene TRBJ1-2, with D perhaps matching TRBD1 (5 bases). The CDR3 has 13 residues. V was trimmed by 6 bases and J by 0 bases, leaving 11 bases between them. The V gene's germline CDR1 is SQVTM and CDR2 ANQGSEA. The CDR3 spells CSVVRGSNYGYTF. The CDR3 DNA follows: TGCAGCGTGGTGCGGGGGTCTAACTATGGCTACACCTTC. Full variable domain (remainder filled in from reference TRBV29-1 and TRBJ1-2): SAVISQKPSRDICQRGTSLTIQCQVDSQVTMMFWYRQQPGQSLTLIATANQGSEATYESGFVIDKFPISRPNLTFSTLTVSNMSPEDSSIYLCSVVRGSNYGYTFGSGTRLTVV.

This chain joins TRBV6-1 and TRBJ2-7; TRBD1 matches at 9 bases. V trimming: 1 base; J trimming: 2 bases; junction bases outside the gene matches: 9. The germline gives CDR1 MNHNS, CDR2 SASEGT. The CDR3 sequence is 17 residues long. Here the CDR3 DNA reads TGTGCCAGCAGTGAAGGGGCAGGGGGACAGGGTGCCTACGAGCAGTACTTC. Translating it yields CASSEGAGGQGAYEQYF.

The rearrangement links TRBV27 to TRBJ2-1; D may match TRBD1 or TRBD2 (5 bases each). The CDR3 extends over 17 amino acids. The germline V and J ends were trimmed by 3 bases and 10 bases, with 25 bases remaining between them. Germline CDR1 is MNHEY and CDR2 is SMNVEV (reference sequence). CDR3 protein: CASSFISFGTVAYEQFF. In DNA, the CDR3 is TGTGCCAGCAGTTTTATCTCTTTCGGGACGGTAGCCTACGAGCAGTTCTTC.

The chain joins TRBV6-2 or TRBV6-3 to TRBJ2-5; D call uncertain. V was pared by 4 bases and J by 2 bases, with 8 bases between. CDR3 length equals 13 residues. The germline CDR1 and CDR2 sequences are MNHEY and SVGEGT. CDR3 DNA: TGTGCCAGCAGTTGGGGTGGGCAAGAGACCCAGTACTTC. Residues: CASSWGGQETQYF.

The V call is TRBV18, the J call TRBJ2-1; D is possibly TRBD2 (6 bases). The germline gives CDR1 KGHSH, CDR2 LQKENI. This CDR3 has 15 residues. Deletions cut 6 bases from V and 0 bases from J, with 12 bases between. CDR3 in amino acids: CASSLLAFSYNEQFF. CDR3 nucleotides: TGTGCCAGCTCCCTGCTAGCGTTCTCCTACAATGAGCAGTTCTTC.

CDR3 amino acids: CASSFEQGGYTF. CDR3 bases: TGTGCCAGCAGCTTTGAGCAGGGTGGCTACACCTTC. The rearrangement uses TRBV7-9 and TRBJ1-2; a possible D gene is TRBD1 (5 bases). V was clipped by 3 bases and J by 7 bases, with 9 bases between them. The germline gives CDR1 SEHNR, CDR2 FQNEAQ (reference sequence). The CDR3 spans 12 residues.

This clonotype was found a few times. The chain couples TRBV6-5 to TRBJ2-7; no clear D. V dropped 6 bases and J dropped 0 bases, with 12 bases sitting between them. The CDR3 is 14 residues long. Germline V gives CDR1 MNHEY, CDR2 SVGAGI. CDR3 residues: CASRRVLSSYEQYF. DNA for the CDR3: TGTGCCAGCAGGAGAGTCCTGAGCTCCTACGAGCAGTACTTC.

This clonotype occurred a few times. V usage is TRBV18 and J usage is TRBJ2-1, with 14 bases lining up with TRBD2. CDR1 is KGHSH, CDR2 LQKENI, per germline. This CDR3 region has 15 residues. Trimming at V came to 5 bases and at J to 9 bases, leaving 6 bases not matched to a gene. CDR3 sequence reads: CASSRGLAGEVEQFF. The CDR3 coding sequence is TGTGCCAGCTCAAGGGGACTAGCGGGAGAAGTTGAGCAGTTCTTC.

A few counts support this clonotype. The rearrangement joins TRBV12-3 or TRBV12-4 to TRBJ2-1, with D tentatively TRBD2 (6 bases). The CDR3 contains 15 residues. Deletions cut 3 bases from V and 2 bases from J, with 11 bases between. The CDR3, as DNA: TGTGCCAGCAGTTTGGAGCGGGCGACCTACAATGAGCAGTTCTTC. This sequence encodes CASSLERATYNEQFF.

This chain joins TRBV6-5 and TRBJ1-2, with unresolved D. The CDR3 is made up of 13 amino acids. The V gene's germline CDR1 is MNHEY and CDR2 SVGAGI. Trimming cost V 4 bases and J 4 bases, with 10 bases left between them. CDR3 nucleotide sequence: TGTGCCAGCAGTTTTCCTGTCCTCTATGGCTACACCTTC. This encodes CASSFPVLYGYTF.

This rearrangement joins TRBV27 to TRBJ1-3; D is unclear. The germline V gene encodes CDR1 MNHEY and CDR2 SMNVEV (reference sequence). The CDR3 runs 13 residues. Trimming removed 7 bases from V and 0 bases from J, with 7 bases in between. DNA for the CDR3: TGTGCCAGCAAGACGTTCTCTGGAAACACCATATATTTT. It specifies CASKTFSGNTIYF.

The chain combines TRBV20-1 with TRBJ1-1; D may be TRBD1 (6 bases). Trimming left V 2 bases short and J 5 bases short, with 24 bases between. The CDR3 is 17 residues long. Germline V gene lookup returns CDR1 DFQATT and CDR2 SNEGSKA (reference sequence). The CDR3 DNA sequence: TGCAGTGCTAGAACCGATGAAGGGGGGCAAGTGGAAACTGAAGCTTTCTTT. This encodes CSARTDEGGQVETEAFF.

This clonotype was counted only a few times. J is TRBJ1-2 and V is TRBV15; D is perhaps TRBD1 (5 bases). V was cut by 5 bases and J by 7 bases, with 14 bases left in between. The CDR3 is 13 amino acids. Looked up from germline, CDR1 is LNHNV and CDR2 is YYDKDF (reference sequence). The CDR3 loop is CATSAQVGSGYTF. For the CDR3, the DNA is TGTGCCACCAGCGCACAGGTAGGCTCTGGCTACACCTTC.

This clonotype was recorded a few times. The rearrangement joins TRBV5-5 to TRBJ1-2, with D tentatively TRBD1 (5 bases). Between the trimmed V and J ends, which lost 0 bases and 4 bases, there was a span of 7 bases. The CDR3 has 13 residues. Germline CDR1 SGHKS, CDR2 YYEKEE (reference sequence). The CDR3, as DNA: TGTGCCAGCAGCTTGGACCAGGGCTATGGCTACACCTTC. This encodes CASSLDQGYGYTF.

The chain is built from TRBV12-3 or TRBV12-4 and TRBJ1-6; D gene ambiguous. V lost 4 bases to trimming and J lost 9 bases, with 16 bases between them. This CDR3 is 15 amino acids long. The CDR3 nucleotides are TGTGCCAGCAGTTCCGGGTCTCCCCTGGGTTCACCCCTCCACTTT. Its protein is CASSSGSPLGSPLHF.

J is TRBJ2-7 and V is TRBV27, with D perhaps matching TRBD1 (5 bases). In germline, CDR1 is MNHEY, CDR2 SMNVEV (reference sequence). The CDR3 totals 13 residues. V lost 2 bases and J 4 bases, leaving 9 bases between the germline ends. CDR3 nucleotide sequence: TGTGCCAGCAGTTTAGACAGCGCTTACGAGCAGTACTTC. Translating it yields CASSLDSAYEQYF.

This chain uses TRBV10-3 with TRBJ2-1, with 14 bases aligning to TRBD2. The V gene's germline CDR1 is ENHRY and CDR2 SYGVKD. V dropped 6 bases and J dropped 8; count of bases not matched to a gene: 9. This CDR3 is 16 amino acids long. For the CDR3, the DNA is TGTGCCATCAGCCCTTCGACTAGCGGGGGGGACTATGAGCAGTTCTTC. This encodes CAISPSTSGGDYEQFF.

J is TRBJ1-6 and V is TRBV5-1, with 9 bases identical to TRBD1. The CDR3 totals 15 residues. The germline V gene encodes CDR1 SGHRS and CDR2 YFSETQ. V was clipped by 2 bases and J by 10 bases; unmatched bases: 7. CDR3: CASSFTGGDRSPLHF. The CDR3 bases are TGCGCCAGCAGCTTTACAGGGGGCGATCGATCACCCCTCCACTTT.

As concerns this clonotype: Germline and junction disagree at one end, which may indicate a read error. This chain connects TRBV12-3 or TRBV12-4 to TRBJ1-6, with no clear D. This CDR3 comprises 14 residues. The DNA of the CDR3 is TGTGCCAGCTCCCCCGGCGGGCATAATTCACCCTTCCACTTT. Amino acid sequence: CASSPGGHNSPFHF.

This clonotype was observed a handful of times. The J gene is TRBJ2-5, the V gene TRBV5-5, with unresolved D. This CDR3 has 13 residues. Germline V CDR1 and CDR2: SGHKS, YYEKEE (reference sequence). V was cut by 1 base and J by 2 bases, with 6 bases left in between. The CDR3 spells CASSLLRQETQYF. Written as DNA, the CDR3 is TGTGCCAGCAGCTTGCTCCGACAAGAGACCCAGTACTTC.